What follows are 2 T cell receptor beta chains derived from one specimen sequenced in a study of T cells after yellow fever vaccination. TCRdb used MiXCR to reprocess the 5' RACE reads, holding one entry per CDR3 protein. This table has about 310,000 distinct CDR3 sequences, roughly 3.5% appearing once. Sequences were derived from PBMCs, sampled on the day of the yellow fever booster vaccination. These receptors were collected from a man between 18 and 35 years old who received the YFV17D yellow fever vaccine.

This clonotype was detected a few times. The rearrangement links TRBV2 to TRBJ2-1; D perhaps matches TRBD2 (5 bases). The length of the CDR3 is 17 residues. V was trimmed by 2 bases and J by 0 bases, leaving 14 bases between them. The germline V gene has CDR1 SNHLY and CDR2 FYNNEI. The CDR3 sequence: CASSETGGTSSYNEQFF. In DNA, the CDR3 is TGTGCCAGCAGTGAAACGGGCGGAACTAGCTCCTACAATGAGCAGTTCTTC.

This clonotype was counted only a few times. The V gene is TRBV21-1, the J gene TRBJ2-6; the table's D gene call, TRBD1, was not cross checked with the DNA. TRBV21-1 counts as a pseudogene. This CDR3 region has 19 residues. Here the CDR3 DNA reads TGTGCCAGCAGCAAAGCGCGGACAGGGAGGATGGCTGGGGCCAACGTCCTGACTTTC. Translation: CASSKARTGRMAGANVLTF.